This TCR beta chain came from a study of CD8 T cells in ankylosing spondylitis. In its sample, this clonotype was seen many times. Quantitative molecular-barcoded 5'-RACE generated the TCR beta libraries. TCRdb recomputed calls from the 5' RACE reads with MiXCR, one row per CDR3 protein. Among about 140,000 distinct CDR3 sequences, 7.3% were seen once, and the ten largest hold roughly 12%. Trimming cost V 8 bases and J 0 bases, with 13 bases left between them. The germline V gene has CDR1 SGHDN and CDR2 FVKESK. CDR3 size: 14 residues. The genes are TRBV14 and TRBJ1-2; D gene ambiguous. This receptor was identified in a female donor with ankylosing spondylitis or in good health (not recorded which). The sample was blood, either unsorted or a sorted T cell fraction (not recorded which). The DNA of the CDR3 is TGTGCCAGCCGGGCCAGTGGTTCTAACTATGGCTACACCTTC. Encoded protein: CASRASGSNYGYTF.